This TCR beta chain was recorded in a study of T cell repertoires in cytomegalovirus infection. Study findings and constraints: Totalled public TCR beta family frequency picked out people who carried CMV plus the relevant HLA.

Germline V gene sequence: CDR1 MDHEN, CDR2 SYDVKM. This CDR3 is built from 15 residues. V lost 6 bases, J lost 3 bases, and 15 bases lay in between. A single record per CDR3 protein comes from TCRdb applying MiXCR to the reads. Of about 740,000 distinct CDR3 sequences detected, less than 40% appear once; the ten largest clones hold 2.5% to 3%. This clonotype was observed many times. Its antigen is currently unknown. The TCR sequence derives from a human donor in good health (CMV status not recorded). Some clones in this sample may be carry-over from other donors' samples. This chain links TRBV28 with TRBJ2-1; a possible D gene is TRBD1 (6 bases). What was sequenced was PBMCs. The CDR3: CASRPGTSLYNEQFF. Written as DNA, the CDR3 is TGTGCCAGCAGACCCGGGACATCCCTCTACAATGAGCAGTTCTTC.